The entry below gives a single T cell receptor beta chain sequence along with its context. V gave up 4 bases and J gave up 4 bases, with 8 bases separating them. Germline lookup yields CDR1 LNHDA and CDR2 SQIVND (reference sequence). The CDR3 consists of 14 residues. Per the study methods: Nucleated cell counts were estimated from reference gene primer amplification. The table came from immunoSEQ multiplex PCR; TCRdb's copy has only in-frame clones and leaves some out. V and J calls and clone size are copied from that table; D and trimming were computed from the DNA. Here the sample spans around 65,000 clones, 82% being singletons. The data derive from a study of blood T cell repertoires in COVID-19. Study in general: COVID-19 samples from acute and convalescent phases originated in the United States, Italy and Spain. Sources were T cells, B-cell-depleted T cells, or PBMCs; the material itself was cDNA or gDNA.

This chain connects TRBV19 to TRBJ1-6, with D uncertain. The sequence came from a man older than 75 with active COVID-19. Sequenced material: peripheral blood. CDR3 protein: CASSTGSYNSPLHF. The DNA for the CDR3 is TGTGCCAGTAGTACAGGCAGTTATAATTCACCCCTCCACTTT.